This T cell receptor (beta chain) was identified during a study of OX40 agonist ivuxolimab in advanced cancers. As for the study more broadly: Ivuxolimab, which targeted the costimulatory receptor OX40 (CD134), was an agonistic, fully human IgG2 monoclonal antibody. Intravenous ivuxolimab was administered to patients every 2 weeks at six dose levels: 0.01, 0.1, 0.3, 1.5, 3 and 10 mg/kg. Of the roughly 52 dose-escalation patients, hepatocellular carcinoma was present in approximately 20, melanoma in roughly 15, renal cell carcinoma in 9 and head and neck cancer in 9. In the dose-escalation cohort, around 80% of patients were male, and the mean age was 60 years with a range of about 20 to 80. Prior anti-PD-1, anti-PD-L1 or anti-CTLA-4 therapy was permitted, and checkpoint inhibitors had been received by around 40% of dose-escalation patients. Partial responses occurred in three dose-escalation patients, of whom one had hepatocellular carcinoma and two had cutaneous melanoma. Peripheral TCRbeta sequencing was intended to test whether TCR sequence diversity was altered and clonal T-cell expansion was caused by ivuxolimab. The paper describes the monotherapy dose-escalation part (N of about 55 patients) of the phase I trial of ivuxolimab.

On this clone: The antigen this receptor binds is unknown. Base qualities are not provided; no much larger clone lies one nucleotide away.

Genomic DNA was isolated from the sorted cells so that the TCRbeta CDR3 region could be sequenced. The immunoSEQ Assay was used for sequencing of TCRbeta CDR3 regions. What TCRdb holds here is the immuneACCESS table cut down to in-frame rearrangements. Part of the clones is not present; checked against another copy, under half of the missing clones reflect an unresolved V gene, and the others are unexplained. This sample holds more than 65,000 clones; 94% were observed only once. Clones ranked in the top ten supply about 15% of the sample. The trial excluded patients who had a history of autoimmune disease or who were on systemic immunosuppression. In every dose cohort, peripheral blood was drawn for TCR sequencing at baseline, cycle 4 day 1, and cycle 7 day 1. Samples came from an open-label, multicenter, first-in-human phase I dose-escalation trial of ivuxolimab. Adults with locally advanced or metastatic head and neck squamous cell, hepatocellular, melanoma or renal cell carcinoma were enrolled in the trial. Before TCR sequencing, CD4+ and CD8+ T cells were separately sorted from peripheral blood.

For this chain, trimming is 1 base at the V end and 2 bases at the J end, and the number of junction bases without a gene match is 3. As encoded in the germline V gene (reference sequence), CDR1 is SEHNR while CDR2 is FQNEAQ. The cysteine opens and the phenylalanine closes a CDR3 of 15 amino acids. Only CDR3 DNA remains: 45 bases, in frame from the first base. Here is what the overall study found, with its caveats: In the 0.1-3.0 mg/kg groups, partial responders were among the patients with the lowest normalized peripheral clonal expansion, particularly in CD8+ T cells. At doses of 0.1 to 3.0 mg/kg, clonal expansion of both CD4+ and CD8+ blood T cells was observed from baseline to week 6. Low levels of normalized T-cell clonal expansion were also shown by some nonresponding patients. After ivuxolimab, expanded clones were on average more numerous among CD8+ T cells than among CD4+ T cells. The antigen specificity of the peripheral T cells that underwent clonal expansion was not determined.

The material was CD4+ or CD8+ T cells sorted from blood, obtained in a trial of the OX40 agonist ivuxolimab. The origin of this receptor is an adult with an advanced solid tumor such as melanoma, head and neck, liver or kidney cancer. The chain was built from TRBV7-9 and TRBJ2-7, and 9 junction bases match TRBD1. The CDR3 has the sequence CASSLGGTGTYEQYF. At the DNA level, the sequence is TGTGCCAGCAGCTTAGGTGGGACAGGGACCTACGAGCAGTACTTC.